The rows below give T cell receptor beta chains drawn from one sample of a study of T cell clonotyping in hematopoietic cell transplantation. Data came from immunoSEQ multiplex PCR; TCRdb stores just in-frame clones and leaves some out. The sample lists about 14,000 clones, 65% to 90% seen once, with about 13% in the top ten. The source was PBMCs, collected 100 days after allogeneic stem cell transplant. These receptor sequences come from a male patient aged 45 to 59 who had an allogeneic stem cell transplant from an unrelated donor, so T cells may come from the graft donor. Some clones in this sample may be carry-over from other donors' samples. CDR3s include the opening cysteine and the closing phenylalanine or tryptophan.

J gene,V gene,CDR3 length,CDR3 protein
TRBJ1-2,TRBV5-1,13,CASSLRQDVGYTF
TRBJ1-1,TRBV2,12,CASSEFGQEALF
TRBJ2-7,TRBV28,15,CASSSPGQGSGEQYF
TRBJ2-6,TRBV6-1,19,CASSEATGTGRSGANVLTF
TRBJ1-2,TRBV7-2,16,CASSRRGQTFNYGYTF
TRBJ1-2,TRBV28,17,CASSSGQGVDLNYGYTF
TRBJ1-5,TRBV6-5,13,CASSLTGVVPQHF
TRBJ2-1,TRBV28,14,CASLPGVSYNEQFF
TRBJ2-3,TRBV9,15,CASSPRVSGADTQYF
TRBJ2-2,TRBV7-2,15,CASSLTRGNTGELFF
TRBJ1-2,TRBV19,15,CASSSPGKGEGGYTF
TRBJ1-5,TRBV19,15,CASSQTGKSNQPQHF
TRBJ2-5,TRBV13,15,CASSSTSGFLETQYF
TRBJ2-2,TRBV29-1,15,CSVEDEDRNTGELFF
TRBJ1-1,TRBV7-9,13,CASRDRDTSEAFF
TRBJ1-1,TRBV11-2,13,CASSWGRATEAFF
TRBJ1-4,TRBV30,14,CAWSREGSGRKLFF
TRBJ2-7,TRBV6-5,14,CASSRDRRSYEQYF
TRBJ2-2,TRBV9,14,CASSVDPTGGELFF
TRBJ1-3,TRBV7-3,13,CASSASFGNTIYF
TRBJ1-2,TRBV5-1,14,CASSLRRDPYGYTF
TRBJ2-1,TRBV27,13,CASSPSGGNEQFF
TRBJ1-1,TRBV6-1,13,CASSTRVNTEAFF
TRBJ2-7,TRBV7-2,12,CASSPPGPELHF
TRBJ2-3,TRBV2,11,CASGREDTQYF